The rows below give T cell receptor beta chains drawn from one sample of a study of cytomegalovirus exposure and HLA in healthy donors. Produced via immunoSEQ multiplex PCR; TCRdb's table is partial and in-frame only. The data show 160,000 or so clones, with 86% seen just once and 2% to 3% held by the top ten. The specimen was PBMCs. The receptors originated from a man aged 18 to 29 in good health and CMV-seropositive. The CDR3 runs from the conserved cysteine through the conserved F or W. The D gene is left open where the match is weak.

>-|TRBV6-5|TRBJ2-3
CASSLQGPLADTQYF
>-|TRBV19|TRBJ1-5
CASSISGGRRNYQPQHF
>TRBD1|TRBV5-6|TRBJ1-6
CASSRQGIESPLHF
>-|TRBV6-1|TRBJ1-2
CASSEALQGSVYGYTF
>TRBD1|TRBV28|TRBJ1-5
CASSLFGTGNSNQPQHF
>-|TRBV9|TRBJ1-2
CASSAGVYGYTF
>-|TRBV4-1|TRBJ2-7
CASSQEDSAYNEQYF
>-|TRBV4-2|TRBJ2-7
CASSQLGSSYEQYF
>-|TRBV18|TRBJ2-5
CASSPPGRLQETQYF
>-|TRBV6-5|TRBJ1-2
CASSYSDPLNYGYTF
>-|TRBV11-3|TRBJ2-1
CASSPRGTPGEQFF
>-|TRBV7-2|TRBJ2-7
CASSPDREGEQYF
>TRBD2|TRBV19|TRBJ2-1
CASSSGLAGGWQFF
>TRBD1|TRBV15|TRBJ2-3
CATSGRTMTGMPQYF
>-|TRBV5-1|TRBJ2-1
CASSLAVSRGEQFF
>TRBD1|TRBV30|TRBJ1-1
CALTFGQTGGAFF